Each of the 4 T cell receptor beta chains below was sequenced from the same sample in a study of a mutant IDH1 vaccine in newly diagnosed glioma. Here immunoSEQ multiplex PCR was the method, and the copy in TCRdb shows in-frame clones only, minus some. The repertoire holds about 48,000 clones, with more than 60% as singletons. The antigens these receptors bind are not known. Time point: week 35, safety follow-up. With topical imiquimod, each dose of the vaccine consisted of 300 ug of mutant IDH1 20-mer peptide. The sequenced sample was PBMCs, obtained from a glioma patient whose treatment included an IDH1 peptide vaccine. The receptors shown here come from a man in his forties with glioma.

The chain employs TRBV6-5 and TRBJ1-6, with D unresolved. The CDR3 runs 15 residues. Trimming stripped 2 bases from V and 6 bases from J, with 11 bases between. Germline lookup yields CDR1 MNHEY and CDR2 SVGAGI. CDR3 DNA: TGTGCCAGCAGTTACGACCCGGAGGGTAATTCACCCCTCCACTTT. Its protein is CASSYDPEGNSPLHF.

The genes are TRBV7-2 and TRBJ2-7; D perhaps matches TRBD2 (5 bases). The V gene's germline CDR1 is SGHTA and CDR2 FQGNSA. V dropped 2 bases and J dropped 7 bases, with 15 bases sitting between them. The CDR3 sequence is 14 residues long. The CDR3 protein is CASSLSGPPWEQYF. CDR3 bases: TGTGCCAGCAGCTTAAGCGGCCCGCCTTGGGAGCAGTACTTC.

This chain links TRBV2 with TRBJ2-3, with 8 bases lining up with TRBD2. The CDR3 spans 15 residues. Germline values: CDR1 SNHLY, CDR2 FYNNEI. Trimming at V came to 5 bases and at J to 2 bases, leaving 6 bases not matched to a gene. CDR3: CASSRGGPNTDTQYF. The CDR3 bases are TGTGCCAGCAGTCGGGGGGGTCCCAACACAGATACGCAGTATTTT.

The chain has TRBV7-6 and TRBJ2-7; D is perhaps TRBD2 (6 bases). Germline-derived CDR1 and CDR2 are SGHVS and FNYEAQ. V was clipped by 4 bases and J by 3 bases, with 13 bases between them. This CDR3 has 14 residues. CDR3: CASSSSGLIYEQYF. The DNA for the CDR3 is TGTGCCAGCAGCTCGTCGGGACTCATCTACGAGCAGTACTTC.